This TCR beta chain was sequenced during a study of T cells in Graves' hyperthyroidism and ophthalmopathy. Overall study results and limits: Most clonotypes expanded in the thyroid (above 0.001) were also present in blood.

The CDR3 contains 12 residues. Trimming cost V 3 bases and J 3 bases, with 5 bases left between them. Germline V gene sequence: CDR1 ENHRY, CDR2 SYGVKD. As to this clonotype: Its specificity is not known.

RNA transcripts served as the template for amplifying TCR beta CDR3 regions. The TCR CDR3 was amplified in a first-round RT-PCR using the HTBI primer set. One entry per CDR3 protein results from TCRdb running MiXCR on the multiplex PCR reads. The sample shows over 700,000 distinct CDR3 sequences, around 40% of them seen only once. Subjects aged 18 to 65 presented with newly diagnosed hyperthyroidism of less than 2 months' duration. Exclusions: uncontrolled infection, other autoimmune disease, pregnancy, lactation. This chain links TRBV10-3 with TRBJ1-1; D is unresolved. The sample comprised blood. The receptor was derived from a woman aged 40 to 49 with Graves' hyperthyroidism. DNA of the CDR3: TGTGCCATCAGTGAATCCGACACTGAAGCTTTCTTT. As protein: CAISESDTEAFF.